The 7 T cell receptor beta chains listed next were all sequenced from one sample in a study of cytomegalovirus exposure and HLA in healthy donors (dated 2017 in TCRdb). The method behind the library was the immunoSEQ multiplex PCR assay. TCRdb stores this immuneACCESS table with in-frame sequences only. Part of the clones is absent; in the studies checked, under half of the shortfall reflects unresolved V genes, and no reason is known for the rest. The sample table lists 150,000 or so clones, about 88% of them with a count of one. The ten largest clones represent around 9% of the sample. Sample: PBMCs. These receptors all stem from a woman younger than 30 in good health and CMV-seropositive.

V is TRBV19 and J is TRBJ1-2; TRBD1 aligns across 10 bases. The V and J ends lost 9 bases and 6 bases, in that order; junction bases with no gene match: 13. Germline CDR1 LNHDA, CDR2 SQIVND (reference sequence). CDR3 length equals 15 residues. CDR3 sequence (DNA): TGTGCCAGCGGGACAGGGGCACGGACCCCTAATGGCTACACCTTC. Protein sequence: CASGTGARTPNGYTF.

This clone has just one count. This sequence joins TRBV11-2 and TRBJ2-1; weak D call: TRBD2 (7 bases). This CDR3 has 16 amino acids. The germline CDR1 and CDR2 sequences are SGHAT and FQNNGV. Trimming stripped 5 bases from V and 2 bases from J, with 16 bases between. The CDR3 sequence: CASSPREGGPYNEQFF. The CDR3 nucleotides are TGTGCCAGCAGCCCCCGAGAGGGGGGGCCCTACAATGAGCAGTTCTTC.

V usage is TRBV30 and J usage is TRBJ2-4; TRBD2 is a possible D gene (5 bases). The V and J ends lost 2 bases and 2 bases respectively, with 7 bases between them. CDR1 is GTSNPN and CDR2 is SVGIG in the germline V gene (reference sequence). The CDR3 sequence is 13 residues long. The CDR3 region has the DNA TGTGCCTGGAGTATAGCGTCCAAAAACATTCAGTACTTC. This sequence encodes CAWSIASKNIQYF.

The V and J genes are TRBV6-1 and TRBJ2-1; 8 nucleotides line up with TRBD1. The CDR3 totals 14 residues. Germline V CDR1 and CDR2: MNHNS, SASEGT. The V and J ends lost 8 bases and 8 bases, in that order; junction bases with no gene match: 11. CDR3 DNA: TGTGCCAGCCACGGGTCGGCAGGGGGCCATGAGCAGTTCTTC. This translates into CASHGSAGGHEQFF.

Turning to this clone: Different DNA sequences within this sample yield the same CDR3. CDR3 coding DNA: TGTGCCAGCAGCTTAACAGGATACGAGCAGTACTTC. It specifies CASSLTGYEQYF. This chain joins TRBV7-9 and TRBJ2-7; tentative D call: TRBD1 (5 bases). The V end lost 2 bases, the J end lost 4 bases, and 6 bases lay between the germline ends. The length of the CDR3 is 12 residues. Germline CDR1 SEHNR, CDR2 FQNEAQ (reference sequence).

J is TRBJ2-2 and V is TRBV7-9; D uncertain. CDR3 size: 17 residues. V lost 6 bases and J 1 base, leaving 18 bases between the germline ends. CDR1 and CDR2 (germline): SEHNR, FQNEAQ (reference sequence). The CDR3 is CASRINPSFRNTGELFF. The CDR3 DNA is TGTGCCAGCAGAATTAACCCTAGTTTCCGGAACACCGGGGAGCTGTTTTTT.

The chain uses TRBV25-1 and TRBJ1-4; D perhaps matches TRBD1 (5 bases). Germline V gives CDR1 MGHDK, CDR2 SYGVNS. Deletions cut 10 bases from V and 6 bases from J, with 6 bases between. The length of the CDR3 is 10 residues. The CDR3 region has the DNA TGTGCCACAGGGTATGAAAAACTGTTTTTT. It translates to CATGYEKLFF.